A single sample gave rise to the 9 T cell receptor beta chains below, sequenced in a study of memory CD4+ T cells and cytomegalovirus serostatus. Measured with immunoSEQ multiplex PCR; TCRdb has only the in-frame clones, and not every one. The table records roughly 53,000 clones, roughly four fifths of them present only once. Single viable CD3+CD4+CD8-CD45RO+ cells were sorted as the memory CD4+ T cells. Input material: memory CD4+ T cells from blood. These receptors originate from an adult in good health and CMV-seronegative.

This CDR3 reads CASSGGLAGNGWGDTQYF. CDR3 in DNA: TGTGCCAGCAGCGGCGGACTAGCGGGAAACGGCTGGGGGGATACGCAGTATTTT. The chain links TRBV5-8 to TRBJ2-3; 12 nucleotides line up with TRBD2. V lost 4 bases to trimming and J lost 6 bases; unmatched junction nucleotides: 15. The CDR3 loop spans 18 amino acids. In germline, CDR1 is SGHTS, CDR2 YDEGEE.

The rearrangement joins TRBV19 to TRBJ1-2; 9 bases are a match to TRBD1. Germline values: CDR1 LNHDA, CDR2 SQIVND (reference sequence). Trimming cost V 6 bases and J 4 bases; bases outside gene matches: 12. This CDR3 has 16 amino acids. CDR3 loop: CASRGYGTGSGYGYTF. CDR3 DNA: TGTGCCAGTAGGGGATACGGGACAGGGTCGGGCTATGGCTACACCTTC.

The count of this clone is one. This chain connects TRBV18 to TRBJ2-2, with 10 bases fitting TRBD2. CDR1 is KGHSH and CDR2 is LQKENI in the germline V gene. The CDR3 sequence is 16 residues long. The junction had 7 bases not matched to a gene; V was cut back by 2 bases and J by 7 bases. In DNA form, the CDR3 reads TGTGCCAGCTCACCAGTTCTAGCGGGAGCTGGCGGGGAGCTGTTTTTT. Translating gives CASSPVLAGAGGELFF.

The rearrangement links TRBV5-4 to TRBJ2-5, with a weak D call TRBD1 (6 bases). V was pared by 4 bases and J by 5 bases, with 18 bases between. The length of the CDR3 is 15 residues. The germline gives CDR1 SGHNT, CDR2 YYREEE (reference sequence). The CDR3 DNA is TGTGCCAGCAGCCCAGGGGACCTCCGGAGGGAGACCCAGTACTTC. It encodes CASSPGDLRRETQYF.

This chain uses TRBV19 with TRBJ2-1; 9 positions match TRBD2. V trimming: 7 bases; J trimming: 2 bases; junction bases outside the gene matches: 6. Germline lookup yields CDR1 LNHDA and CDR2 SQIVND (reference sequence). The CDR3 extends over 15 amino acids. CDR3 in DNA: TGTGCCAGTACCCCTACTAGCGGGCCCTACAATGAGCAGTTCTTC. Protein product: CASTPTSGPYNEQFF.

This clone has just one count. This rearrangement joins TRBV6-5 to TRBJ2-3; 7 bases map to TRBD1. Trimming at V came to 6 bases and at J to 2 bases, leaving 8 bases not matched to a gene. Germline CDR1 reads MNHEY; CDR2 reads SVGAGI. This CDR3 contains 15 residues. CDR3 in DNA: TGTGCCAGCAGCCGGACAGGAATTTCCACAGATACGCAGTATTTT. Its translation is CASSRTGISTDTQYF.

The J gene is TRBJ2-5, the V gene TRBV20-1; D may be TRBD1 (5 bases). The CDR3 spans 11 residues. Per germline, CDR1 DFQATT and CDR2 SNEGSKA (reference sequence). CDR3 region: CSSGKGETQYF. The CDR3 DNA reads as TGCAGCTCAGGGAAAGGGGAGACCCAGTACTTC.

V usage is TRBV4-1 and J usage is TRBJ1-2; a weak D match, TRBD1 (5 bases). Germline CDR1 and CDR2: MGHRA and YSYEKL. The V end lost 1 base, the J end lost 6 bases, and 21 bases lay between the germline ends. The CDR3 consists of 17 residues. CDR3 sequence reads: CASSQGRDSAWVDGYTF. CDR3 sequence (DNA): TGCGCCAGCAGCCAAGGCCGAGACAGCGCATGGGTGGATGGCTACACCTTC.

The chain is built from TRBV7-9 and TRBJ2-7, with a possible D match to TRBD1 (5 bases). Germline assignment: CDR1 SEHNR and CDR2 FQNEAQ (reference sequence). V was cut by 2 bases and J by 8 bases, with 25 bases left in between. This CDR3 is built from 17 residues. The CDR3 region has the DNA TGTGCCAGCAGCTTACTGGGCGGTGGGAACAAAGGGGCCAAGCAGTACTTC. Its translation is CASSLLGGGNKGAKQYF.